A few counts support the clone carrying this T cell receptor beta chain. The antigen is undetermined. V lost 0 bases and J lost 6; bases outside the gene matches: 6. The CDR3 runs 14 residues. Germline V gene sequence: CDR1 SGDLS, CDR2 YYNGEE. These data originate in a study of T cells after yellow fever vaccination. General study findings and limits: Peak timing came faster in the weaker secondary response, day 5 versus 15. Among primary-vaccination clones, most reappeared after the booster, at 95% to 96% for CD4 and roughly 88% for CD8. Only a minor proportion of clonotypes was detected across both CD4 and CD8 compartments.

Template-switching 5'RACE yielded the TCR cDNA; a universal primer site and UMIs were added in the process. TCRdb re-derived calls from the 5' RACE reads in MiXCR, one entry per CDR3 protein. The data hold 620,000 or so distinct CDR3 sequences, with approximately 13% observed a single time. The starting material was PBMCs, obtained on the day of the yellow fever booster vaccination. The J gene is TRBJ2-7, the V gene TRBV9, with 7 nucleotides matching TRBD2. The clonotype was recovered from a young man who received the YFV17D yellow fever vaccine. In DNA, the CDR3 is TGTGCCAGCAGCGTAGCTGCGACTAGCTCCGAGCAGTACTTC. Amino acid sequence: CASSVAATSSEQYF.